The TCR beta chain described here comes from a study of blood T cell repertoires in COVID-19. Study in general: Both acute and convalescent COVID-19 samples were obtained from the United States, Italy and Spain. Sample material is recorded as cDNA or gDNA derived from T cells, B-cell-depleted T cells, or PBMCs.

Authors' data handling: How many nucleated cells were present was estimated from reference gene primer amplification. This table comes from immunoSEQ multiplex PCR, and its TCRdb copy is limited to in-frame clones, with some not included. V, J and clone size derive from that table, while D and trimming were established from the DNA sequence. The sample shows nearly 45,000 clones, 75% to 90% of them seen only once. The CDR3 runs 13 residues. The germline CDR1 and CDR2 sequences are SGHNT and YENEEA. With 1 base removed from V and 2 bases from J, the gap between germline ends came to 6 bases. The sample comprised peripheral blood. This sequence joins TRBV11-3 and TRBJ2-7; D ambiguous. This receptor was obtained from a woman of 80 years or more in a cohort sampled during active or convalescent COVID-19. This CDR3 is CASSLAVPYEQYF. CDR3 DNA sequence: TGTGCCAGCAGCTTAGCAGTTCCCTACGAGCAGTACTTC.